This T cell receptor beta chain was documented in a study of radiation and T cells in renal cell carcinoma (dated by TCRdb to between 2020 and 2021). Background on the whole study: The samples were drawn from a clinical trial, where primary renal cell carcinomas were treated with 15 Gy of stereotactic body radiation therapy and then removed by nephrectomy 4 weeks afterward. TCR beta sequencing covered over 50 samples in total, comprising approximately 25 tumors and approximately 27 peripheral blood samples. Across all 55 or so samples, approximately 4,000,000 unique CDR3 nucleotide sequences, encoding 2.5 million to 3 million unique CDR3 amino acid sequences, were identified.

Study-wide conclusions, independent of this receptor: Dynamics of the blood repertoire were not tracked past 4 weeks after treatment. Effects of radiation dose or scheduling on the TCR repertoire could not be addressed with the single-armed trial design. Top tumor clonotypes rose in blood from baseline to 2 weeks post-radiation, then contracted by 4 weeks, suggesting transient expansion of tumor-resident clones. Because pretreatment tumor biopsies were not available, the baseline intratumoral presence of clonotypes could not be determined.

Trimmed from V: 0 bases; trimmed from J: 3 bases; junction bases lacking a gene match: 11. The germline V gene gives CDR1 as SNHLY and CDR2 as FYNNEI. The CDR3 numbers 18 residues from cysteine through phenylalanine. Of the read, only the CDR3 DNA is kept; its 54 bases are in frame from base 1. A word on this clone: Its antigen remains undetermined. Base quality data are lacking; no much larger clone is found one base away.

Following the manufacturer's recommendations, the immunoSEQ kit was used to generate TCR beta libraries from genomic DNA. For library preparation, a first multiplex PCR was performed with proprietary primers, followed by a second PCR in which unique barcodes were added, and bead cleanups were performed after each round. A kit-provided positive control reaction and a negative control reaction were included in every sample batch. The final libraries were assessed on an Agilent 4200 TapeStation D1000 ScreenTape, pooled by volume, and quantified by qPCR. Sequencing was performed on an Illumina NextSeq500 with a MidOutput 150-cycle cartridge, and 156 Read1 and 15 Index1 cycles were run with kit custom primers. The pooled library was loaded at approximately 0.95 pM with a roughly 20% PhiX control spike-in. The published analysis was carried out like this. Vendor-processed data were analyzed in R, and a clonotype was defined as all T cells sharing the same CDR3 nucleotide sequence. For clone abundance analyses, frequencies were normalized to the 10,000 most abundant clones per sample. Public T cell clones, averaging fewer than five per sample, were removed before analysis. A difference in abundance of at least 32-fold between compartments was used to define tumor-enriched and baseline blood-enriched clonotypes. Clonotypes expanded or contracted between blood time points were identified with a beta-binomial differential abundance model. Tumor-blood repertoire similarity was measured with the Baroni-Urbani and Buser coefficient, and groups were compared using two-tailed Wilcoxon tests in R. TCRdb provides this immuneACCESS table in a form limited to in-frame rearrangements. Some clones are lacking; in checked studies, under half of them reflect an unresolved V gene, and why the rest are absent is not known. For V, J and clone size, that table is used; D and trimming come from the DNA. This sample holds about 130,000 clones; about 88% were observed only once. Clones ranked in the top ten supply around 11% of the sample.

The label giving this sample's time point can be read as: baseline pretreatment blood. The treatment or condition label for this specimen denotes: 15 Gy SBRT to primary tumor, nephrectomy 4 weeks later. Serial peripheral blood from radiation-treated patients was sampled at baseline, 2 weeks and 4 weeks after SBRT to track tumor-enriched clonotypes. Every patient's renal cell carcinoma showed clear cell pathology. Genomic DNA for TCR sequencing was prepared using the QIAamp DNA Blood Mini Kit (Qiagen). Samples were included in the analyses only if all quality control checks were passed. The sequencing used blood, collected from a patient whose treatment included radiotherapy and nephrectomy. The chain joins TRBV2 to TRBJ2-5; 9 junctional bases match TRBD2. The source is a woman aged 45-65 years with renal cell carcinoma. The nucleotide sequence is given as TGTGCCAGCAGTGAAGCGCTTCAAGCGGGGGGCGAGAAAGAGACCCAGTACTTC. This gives the protein CASSEALQAGGEKETQYF. The full variable domain, completed from the reference TRBV2 and TRBJ2-5 proteins outside the CDR3, reads EPEVTQTPSHQVTQMGQEVILRCVPISNHLYFYWYRQILGQKVEFLVSFYNNEISEKSEIFDDQFSVERPDGSNFTLKIRSTKLEDSAMYFCASSEALQAGGEKETQYFGPGTRLLVL.